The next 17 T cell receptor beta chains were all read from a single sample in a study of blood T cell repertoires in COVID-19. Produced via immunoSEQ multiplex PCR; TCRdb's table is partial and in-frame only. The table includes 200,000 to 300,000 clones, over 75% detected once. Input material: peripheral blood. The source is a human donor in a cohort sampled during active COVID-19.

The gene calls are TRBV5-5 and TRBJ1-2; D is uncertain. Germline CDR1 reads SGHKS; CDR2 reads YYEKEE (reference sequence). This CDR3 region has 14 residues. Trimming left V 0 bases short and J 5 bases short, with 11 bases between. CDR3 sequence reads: CASSLAAANYGYTF. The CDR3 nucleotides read TGTGCCAGCAGCTTGGCCGCGGCCAATTATGGCTACACCTTC.

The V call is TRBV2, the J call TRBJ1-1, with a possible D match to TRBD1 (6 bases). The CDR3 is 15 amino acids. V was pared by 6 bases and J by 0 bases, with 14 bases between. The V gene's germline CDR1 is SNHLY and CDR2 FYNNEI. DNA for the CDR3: TGTGCCAGCAGCGGATACAGGGAAATGAACACTGAAGCTTTCTTT. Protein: CASSGYREMNTEAFF.

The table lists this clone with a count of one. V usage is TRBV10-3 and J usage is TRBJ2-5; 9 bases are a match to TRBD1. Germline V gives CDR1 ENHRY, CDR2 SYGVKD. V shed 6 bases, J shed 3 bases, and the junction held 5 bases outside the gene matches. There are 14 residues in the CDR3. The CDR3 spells CAIREGQGKETQYF. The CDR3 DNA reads TGTGCCATCAGGGAGGGACAGGGAAAAGAGACCCAGTACTTC.

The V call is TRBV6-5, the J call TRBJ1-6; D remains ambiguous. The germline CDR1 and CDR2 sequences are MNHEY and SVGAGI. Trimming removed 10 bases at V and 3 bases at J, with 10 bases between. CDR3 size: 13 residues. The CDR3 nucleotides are TGTGCCACAGCGGGATTCTATAATTCACCCCTCCACTTT. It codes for CATAGFYNSPLHF.

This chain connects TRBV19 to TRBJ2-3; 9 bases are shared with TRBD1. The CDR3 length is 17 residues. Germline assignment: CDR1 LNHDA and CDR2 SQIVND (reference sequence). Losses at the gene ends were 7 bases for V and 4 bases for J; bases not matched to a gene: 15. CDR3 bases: TGTGCCAGTACCCGAGGCGGGGACAGGGTAAATGCAGATACGCAGTATTTT. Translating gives CASTRGGDRVNADTQYF.

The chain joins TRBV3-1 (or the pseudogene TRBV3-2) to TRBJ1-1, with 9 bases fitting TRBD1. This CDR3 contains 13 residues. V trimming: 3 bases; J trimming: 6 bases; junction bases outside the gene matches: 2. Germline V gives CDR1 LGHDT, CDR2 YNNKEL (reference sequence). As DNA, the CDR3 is TGTGCCAGCAGCCAGGGACAGGGATCTGAAGCTTTCTTT. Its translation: CASSQGQGSEAFF.

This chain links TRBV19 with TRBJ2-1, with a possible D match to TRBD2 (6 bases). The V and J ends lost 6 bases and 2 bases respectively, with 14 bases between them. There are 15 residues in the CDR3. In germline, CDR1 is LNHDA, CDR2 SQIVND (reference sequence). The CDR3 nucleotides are TGTGCCAGTAGAGGCTGGGGGGAAACCTACAATGAGCAGTTCTTC. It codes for CASRGWGETYNEQFF.

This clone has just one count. The CDR3 DNA reads TGTGCCAGCTCACCCGGGACAGGGGTTAGCTATGGCTACACCTTC. This encodes CASSPGTGVSYGYTF. This chain joins TRBV18 and TRBJ1-2; TRBD1 agrees at 10 bases. The V and J ends lost 3 bases and 4 bases, in that order; junction bases with no gene match: 5. Germline CDR1 KGHSH, CDR2 LQKENI. This CDR3 is 15 amino acids long.

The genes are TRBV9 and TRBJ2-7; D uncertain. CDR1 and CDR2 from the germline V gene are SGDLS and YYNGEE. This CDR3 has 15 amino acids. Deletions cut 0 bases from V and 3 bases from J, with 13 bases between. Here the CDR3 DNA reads TGTGCCAGCAGCGTAGGTACAGCCCCCATCTACGAGCAGTACTTC. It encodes CASSVGTAPIYEQYF. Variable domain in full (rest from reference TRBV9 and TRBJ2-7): DSGVTQTPKHLITATGQRVTLRCSPRSGDLSVYWYQQSLDQGLQFLIQYYNGEERAKGNILERFSAQQFPDLHSELNLSSLELGDSALYFCASSVGTAPIYEQYFGPGTRLTVT.

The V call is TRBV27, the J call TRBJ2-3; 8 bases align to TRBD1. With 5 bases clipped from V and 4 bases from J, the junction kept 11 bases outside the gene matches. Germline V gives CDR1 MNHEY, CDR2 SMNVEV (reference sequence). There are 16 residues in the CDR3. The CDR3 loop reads CASSLSTWTGPDTQYF. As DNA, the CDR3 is TGTGCCAGCAGTCTCTCAACCTGGACAGGGCCAGATACGCAGTATTTT.

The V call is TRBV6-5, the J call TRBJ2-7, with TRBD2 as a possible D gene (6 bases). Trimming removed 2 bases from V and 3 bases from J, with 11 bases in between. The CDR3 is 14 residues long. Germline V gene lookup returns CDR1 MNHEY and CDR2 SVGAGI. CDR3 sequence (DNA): TGTGCCAGCAGTTACGGGGGGACCAACTACGAGCAGTACTTC. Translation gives CASSYGGTNYEQYF.

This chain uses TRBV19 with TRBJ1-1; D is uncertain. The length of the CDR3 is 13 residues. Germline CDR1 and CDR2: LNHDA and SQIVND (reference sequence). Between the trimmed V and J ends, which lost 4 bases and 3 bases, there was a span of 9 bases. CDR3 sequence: CASSTGLYTEAFF. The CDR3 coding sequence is TGTGCCAGTAGTACTGGGCTGTACACTGAAGCTTTCTTT.

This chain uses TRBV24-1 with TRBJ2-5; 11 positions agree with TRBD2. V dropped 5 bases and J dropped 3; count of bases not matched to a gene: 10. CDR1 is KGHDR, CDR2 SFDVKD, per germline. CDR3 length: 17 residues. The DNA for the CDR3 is TGTGCCACCAGTGTGGGGAGACTAGCGGGGATAAAAGAGACCCAGTACTTC. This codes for CATSVGRLAGIKETQYF.

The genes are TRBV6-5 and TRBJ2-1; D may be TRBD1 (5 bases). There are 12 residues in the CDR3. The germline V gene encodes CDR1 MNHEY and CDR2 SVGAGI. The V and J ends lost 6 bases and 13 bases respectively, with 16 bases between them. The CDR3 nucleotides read TGTGCCAGCAGACAAGACAGCCACGAACAGTTCTTC. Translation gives CASRQDSHEQFF.

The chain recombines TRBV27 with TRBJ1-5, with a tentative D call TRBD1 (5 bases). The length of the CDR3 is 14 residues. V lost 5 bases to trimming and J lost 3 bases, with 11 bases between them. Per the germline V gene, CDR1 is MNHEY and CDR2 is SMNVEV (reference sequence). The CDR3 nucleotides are TGTGCCAGCAGTCGTCCAGGGTACAATCAGCCCCAGCATTTT. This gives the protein CASSRPGYNQPQHF.

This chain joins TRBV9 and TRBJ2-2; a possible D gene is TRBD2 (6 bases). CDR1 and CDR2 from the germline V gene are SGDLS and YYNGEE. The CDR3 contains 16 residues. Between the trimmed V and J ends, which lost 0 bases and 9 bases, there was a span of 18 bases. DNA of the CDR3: TGTGCCAGCAGCGTAGCCCCGGGAGACTCTAGACGGGAGCTGTTTTTT. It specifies CASSVAPGDSRRELFF.

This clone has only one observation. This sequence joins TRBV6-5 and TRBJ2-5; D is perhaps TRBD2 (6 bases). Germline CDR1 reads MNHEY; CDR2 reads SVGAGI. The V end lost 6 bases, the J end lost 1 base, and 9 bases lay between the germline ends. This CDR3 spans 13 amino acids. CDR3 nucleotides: TGTGCCAGCAGGGACTACTCCCAAGAGACCCAGTACTTC. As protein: CASRDYSQETQYF.